Following are 5 T cell receptor beta chains from one sample sequenced in a study of beta chain features in type 1 diabetes (dated by TCRdb to between 2017 and 2018). What the authors observed across the whole study: Type 1 diabetes patients showed a moderate but significant shortening of TCRB CDR3 length in all four CD4+ subsets.

Receptor amplification or capture employed the immunoSEQ multiplex PCR assay. All of the isolated RNA was reverse transcribed with the High Capacity cDNA Reverse Transcription Kit, so expressed TCRB transcripts were sequenced. What TCRdb holds here is the immuneACCESS table cut down to in-frame rearrangements. Part of the clones is not present; checked against another copy, under half of the missing clones reflect an unresolved V gene, and the others are unexplained. This sample has more than 250,000 clones in its table, and roughly 21% of those were observed once. Of the sample, 0.028% is held by the ten largest clones. No antigen has been identified for these receptors. The sample taken for sequencing was naive CD4+ T cells from blood. This specimen's cell subset or site label, interpreted: true naive CD4+ T cells. Receptor source: a woman in her 40s with type 1 diabetes.

Concerning this clone itself: Other DNA sequences in this sample translate to the same CDR3. The J gene is TRBJ2-2, the V gene TRBV29-1; TRBD2 is a possible D gene (6 bases). V was clipped by 6 bases and J by 5 bases, with 10 bases between them. Per germline, CDR1 SQVTM and CDR2 ANQGSEA. The CDR3 is 12 residues long. The DNA for the CDR3 is TGCAGCGTCGGGCGGGGAACCGGGGAGCTGTTTTTT. It encodes CSVGRGTGELFF.

This clone was seen a handful of times. This chain uses TRBV14 with TRBJ1-2; no clear D gene. The V gene lost 0 bases and the J gene lost 7 bases, with 9 bases spanning the gap. This CDR3 is built from 13 residues. The germline CDR1 and CDR2 sequences are SGHDN and FVKESK. The CDR3 nucleotides are TGTGCCAGCAGCCAAGATCCCAGTCTTGGCTACACCTTC. Translating it yields CASSQDPSLGYTF.

V usage is TRBV13 and J usage is TRBJ1-2; the match to TRBD1 covers 7 bases. This CDR3 is 14 amino acids long. The germline gives CDR1 PRHDT, CDR2 FYEKMQ (reference sequence). The trim removed 5 bases at V and 4 bases at J, leaving 7 bases unmatched. The CDR3 reads CASSQYRGSYGYTF. DNA for the CDR3: TGTGCCAGCAGCCAGTACAGGGGAAGCTATGGCTACACCTTC.

The chain combines TRBV5-6 with TRBJ2-5, with D uncertain. This CDR3 is 14 amino acids long. Germline assignment: CDR1 SGHDT and CDR2 YYEEEE. V gave up 4 bases and J gave up 4 bases, with 14 bases separating them. CDR3 nucleotides: TGTGCCAGCAGCCAGTACGAAACAACAGAGACCCAGTACTTC. Residues: CASSQYETTETQYF.

In its sample, this clone was seen a few times. V is TRBV28 and J is TRBJ2-1, with TRBD2 identical over 9 bases. In germline, CDR1 is MDHEN, CDR2 SYDVKM. The CDR3 length is 14 residues. J lost 10 bases, V lost 5 bases, and 9 bases had no gene match. The CDR3 DNA is TGTGCCAGCAGTGCTAGCGGGACGTCTTACGAGCAGTTCTTC. It specifies CASSASGTSYEQFF. Looking up the rest from reference TRBV28 and TRBJ2-1 gives the full variable domain: DVKVTQSSRYLVKRTGEKVFLECVQDMDHENMFWYRQDPGLGLRLIYFSYDVKMKEKGDIPEGYSVSREKKERFSLILESASTNQTSMYLCASSASGTSYEQFFGPGTRLTVL.